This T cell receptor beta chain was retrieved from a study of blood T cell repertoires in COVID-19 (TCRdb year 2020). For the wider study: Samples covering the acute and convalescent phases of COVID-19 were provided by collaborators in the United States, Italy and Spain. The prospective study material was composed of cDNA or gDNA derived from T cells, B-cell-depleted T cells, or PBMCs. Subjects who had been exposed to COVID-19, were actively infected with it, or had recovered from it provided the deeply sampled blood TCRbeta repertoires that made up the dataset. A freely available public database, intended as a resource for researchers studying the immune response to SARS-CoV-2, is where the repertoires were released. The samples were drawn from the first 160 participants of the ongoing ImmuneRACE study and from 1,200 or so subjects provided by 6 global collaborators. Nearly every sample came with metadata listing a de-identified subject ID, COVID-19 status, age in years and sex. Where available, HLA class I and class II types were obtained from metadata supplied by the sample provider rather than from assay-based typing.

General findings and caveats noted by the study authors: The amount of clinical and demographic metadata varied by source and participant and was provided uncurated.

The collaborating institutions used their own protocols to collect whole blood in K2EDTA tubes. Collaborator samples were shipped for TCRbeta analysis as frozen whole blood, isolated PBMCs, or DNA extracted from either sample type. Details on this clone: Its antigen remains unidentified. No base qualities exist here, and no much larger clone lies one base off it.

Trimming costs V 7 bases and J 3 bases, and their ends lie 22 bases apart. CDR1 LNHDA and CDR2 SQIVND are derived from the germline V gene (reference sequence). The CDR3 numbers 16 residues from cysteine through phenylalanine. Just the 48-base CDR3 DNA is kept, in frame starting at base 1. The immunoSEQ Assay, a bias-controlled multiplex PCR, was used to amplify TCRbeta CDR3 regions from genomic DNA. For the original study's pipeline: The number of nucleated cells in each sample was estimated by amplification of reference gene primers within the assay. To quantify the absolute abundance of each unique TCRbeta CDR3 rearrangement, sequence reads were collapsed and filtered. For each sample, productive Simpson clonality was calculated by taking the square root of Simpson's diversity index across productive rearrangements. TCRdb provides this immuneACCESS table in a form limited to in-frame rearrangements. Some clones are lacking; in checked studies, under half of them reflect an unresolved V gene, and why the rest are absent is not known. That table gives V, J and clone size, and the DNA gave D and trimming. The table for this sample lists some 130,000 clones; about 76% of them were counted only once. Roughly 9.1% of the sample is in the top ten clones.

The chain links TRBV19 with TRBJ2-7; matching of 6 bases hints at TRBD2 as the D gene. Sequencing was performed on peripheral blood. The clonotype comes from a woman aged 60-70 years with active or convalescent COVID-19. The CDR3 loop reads CASNPGGYKARYEQYF. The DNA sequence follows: TGTGCCAGTAACCCTGGGGGGTACAAAGCTCGCTACGAGCAGTACTTC.